A selection of T cell receptor beta chains follows, all from one sample in a study of patients and donors after allogeneic stem cell transplantation. From the RT-PCR reads, TCRdb called clonotypes with MiXCR, one entry per CDR3 protein. The top ten hold 2.5% to 3% of the sample, which has tens of thousands of distinct CDR3 sequences, about 5% seen once. Sequencing was done on a sample of blood, either unsorted or a sorted T cell fraction (not recorded which). These receptors all come from a human donor who was either an allogeneic HSCT recipient or a stem cell or donor lymphocyte infusion donor (not recorded which). It is not recorded whose cells these are; they may come from a transplant donor. Each CDR3 is given without its conserved first and last residue. Fields, in order: V gene, J gene, CDR3 protein.

TRBV12-3/TRBV12-4	TRBJ1-1	ASSSRWGGRTEAF
TRBV6-1	TRBJ2-1	ATTPTTGSNEQF
TRBV23-1	TRBJ1-5	ASSQGTHAGQRTVSSNQPQH
TRBV2	TRBJ2-1	ASSRSNEQF
TRBV7-8	TRBJ1-4	ASSYTEILRGATNEKLF
TRBV19	TRBJ1-1	ASSRQANTEAF
TRBV10-3	TRBJ2-6	AISEGGTVSGANVLT
TRBV15	TRBJ2-7	ATSRDRGLGEQY
TRBV12-3/TRBV12-4	TRBJ2-1	ASRRLAGGPNEQF
TRBV18	TRBJ2-1	ASSPLGRAQQF
TRBV2	TRBJ2-7	ASSDGVRTYEQY
TRBV12-3/TRBV12-4	TRBJ2-5	ASSPRTSKETQY
TRBV20-1	TRBJ1-1	SASNEFGTEAF
TRBV20-1	TRBJ1-3	SARTGNTIY
TRBV23-1	TRBJ2-2	ASSQSTETGSTGELF
TRBV24-1	TRBJ2-1	ATSDYAGRYNEQF
TRBV29-1	TRBJ2-7	SVTRAKAEQY
TRBV14	TRBJ2-1	ASSQELAGGYNEQF
TRBV20-1	TRBJ1-2	SASVGTPGYYGYT
TRBV18	TRBJ2-2	ASSPTSGNTGELF
TRBV20-1	TRBJ2-3	SASSGGLDTQY
TRBV7-9	TRBJ2-1	ASSSQVMGGEQF
TRBV6-5	TRBJ1-2	ASTSGNYGYT
TRBV4-1	TRBJ2-7	ASSRSKGLFYEQY
TRBV20-1	TRBJ1-1	SARGLGNTEAF
TRBV11-3	TRBJ2-1	ASSPRQSEQF
TRBV3-1	TRBJ1-1	ASSRGARGTEAF
TRBV5-1	TRBJ2-7	ASSLGPPGQGLEQY
TRBV10-2	TRBJ2-7	ASRTGPTYEQY
TRBV18	TRBJ2-1	ASSPLTTALDNEQF
TRBV4-2	TRBJ2-1	ASSPAVAGVDEQF
TRBV5-1	TRBJ2-3	ASGQGNADTQY
TRBV12-3/TRBV12-4	TRBJ1-2	ASSLGGVYGYT
TRBV15	TRBJ2-3	ATSIGGDTQY
TRBV20-1	TRBJ1-1	SARRDRVYSEAF
TRBV2	TRBJ2-1	ASRAGGEQF
TRBV29-1	TRBJ1-6	SVSETGDSPLH
TRBV6-1	TRBJ1-4	ASSRTQRNEKLF
TRBV11-2	TRBJ2-5	ASSLGGGPMETQY
TRBV4-1	TRBJ1-5	ASSQQLSRGNQPQH
TRBV5-1	TRBJ1-4	ASSRGQSTRNEKLF
TRBV11-2	TRBJ2-1	ASSSLGGGEQF
TRBV20-1	TRBJ2-5	SARLAGEGSQTQY
TRBV7-3	TRBJ2-1	ASSLAGGQSEQF
TRBV7-9	TRBJ2-3	ASSWPGLTTDTQY
TRBV20-1	TRBJ2-5	SASPPRRLGPGTQY
TRBV4-2	TRBJ2-7	ASSQDRGTGSDEQY
TRBV29-1	TRBJ2-7	STRQGGASEQY
TRBV20-1	TRBJ1-4	SASGQVGEKLF
TRBV3-1	TRBJ1-1	ASSQDGPGGNTEAF